This T cell receptor beta chain was recorded in a study of blood T cell repertoires in COVID-19. Study information: The United States, Italy and Spain were the sources of the acute and convalescent COVID-19 samples. Nucleic acid was either cDNA or gDNA, and it came from T cells, B-cell-depleted T cells, or PBMCs.

Original processing methods: Amplification from reference gene primers served as the basis for estimated nucleated cell counts. The table came from immunoSEQ multiplex PCR; TCRdb's copy has only in-frame clones and leaves some out. The V and J calls and the clone size are those of that table, but D and trimming were determined from the DNA. The table lists over 200,000 clones, more than 75% of them singletons, with 11% in the top ten. Trimming at V came to 2 bases and at J to 3 bases, leaving 2 bases not matched to a gene. There are 15 residues in the CDR3. The V gene's germline CDR1 is SGDLS and CDR2 YYNGEE. Followed over time, Seattle patients had been enrolled while infection was active.

What was sequenced was peripheral blood. The chain is built from TRBV9 and TRBJ1-5, with 10 bases identical to TRBD1. The receptor was derived from a man aged 50-60 years with COVID-19, enrolled during active disease. CDR3 bases: TGTGCCAGCAGCGTGGGACAGGGGAACAATCAGCCCCAGCATTTT. It is translated as CASSVGQGNNQPQHF.